The present T cell receptor (beta chain) was sequenced within a study of shared clonotypes between healthy human individuals (TCRdb year 2020). In the study overall: Two women and a few men aged 18 to 49 years were included in the cohort. For each donor, three plates each were used for CD4 naive and CD4 memory, two plates were used for CD8 naive, and one plate was used for CD8 memory. To estimate repertoire size and how much clonotypes are shared between individuals, the study performed deep sequencing of blood TCR repertoires from roughly five healthy adults. To increase sequencing depth and limit assay-specific biases, different laboratories used diverse techniques to prepare libraries and sequence TCR repertoires. Between about 0.94 and 10 billion PBMCs per donor were obtained by leukapheresis. Broad study findings and their caveats: Pairwise subsampling indicated that sequencing depth was expected to affect the degree of clonotype sharing among donors. Sampling was restricted to blood, and TCR repertoires in tissues likely differ from the TCR repertoires found in blood. Naive subsets generally had larger estimated clonotype richness than memory subsets did. Clonotypes shared by all four sorted-subset donors showed higher generation probabilities than non-shared clonotypes. Even with the large sequencing depth, rarefaction of the sorted-subset datasets indicated that sequencing was incomplete. When several donors were compared, the shared fraction of clonotypes was roughly 5% for naive CD4, 3.5% for naive CD8, more than 2% for memory CD4, and 0.4% for memory CD8. Because the study included only a small number of donors, the genetic and exposure-history diversity represented was limited.

For this clone: The specificity of this receptor is unknown. The sample holds no much larger clone one base away, and base qualities are not on file.

TCR CDR3 regions were amplified from genomic DNA by multiplex PCR using the deep immunoSEQ assay. Extracted genomic DNA from each cell subset was distributed evenly across all wells of several immunoSEQ 96-well plates, and each plate was treated as a replicate. Each replicate PCR for sorted subsets received approximately 200 ng genomic DNA, equal to about 30,000 T cell genomes. Purified libraries were quantified with a Qubit 3.0 fluorometer, sized on a Bioanalyzer 2100, and re-quantified with the KAPA Library Quantification kit. Every immunoSEQ 96-well plate was sequenced on a dedicated single-read 150-cycle Illumina NextSeq 550 flow cell. For the original study's pipeline: Because the immunoSEQ output included only junctional sequences and no quality scores, the filtering could not be the same as the filtering used for full-length reads. To assign V/J genes and CDR3, sequences were annotated using PyIR, a Python wrapper for IgBLAST v1.9, with IMGT germline references. Reads with weak V/J assignments (E-value above 1e-6), missing CDR3, stop codons, out-of-frame junctions, or ambiguous translated residues were removed. V3J clonotypes were defined as sequences sharing an identical inferred V gene, J gene, and CDR3 amino acid sequence. Percentage overlap between repertoires was calculated by dividing the number of shared unique clonotypes by the size of the smaller repertoire. Richness of each repertoire was evaluated using RTK rarefaction, the Chao1 estimator, and Recon v2.1 estimates of unobserved clonotypes. For all TCRbeta clonotypes obtained by the gDNA method from four donors, generation probabilities were computed with OLGA. In TCRdb, the immuneACCESS table is reduced to in-frame sequences with V and J assigned. These tables do not hold every clone; where another copy was compared, an unresolved V gene accounts for under half, and the others remain unexplained. Clone size and the V and J calls come from that table; the DNA yielded D and trimming. For this sample there are about 2.2 million clones; roughly 95% appear just once. The ten largest clones capture about 1.7% of the sample.

V is trimmed back by 5 bases and J by 6 bases, and the junction contains 12 bases that no gene match accounts for. From the cysteine up to the phenylalanine, the CDR3 has a length of 17 residues. The read is trimmed to its CDR3 DNA, 51 bases read in frame from base 1. CDR1 SEHNR and CDR2 FQNEAQ were looked up in the germline V gene (reference sequence). CD8 naive samples consisted of CD45RO-negative cells that were positively selected for CCR7, yielding a CD45RA+CCR7+ population without TemRA cells. Healthy HIV-negative adults with no recently reported acute infections or vaccinations were included as donors. Every donor was a Caucasian adult living in Nashville, Tennessee, USA. Blood was obtained by leukapheresis, after which PBMCs were separated by Ficoll-Histopaque density gradient centrifugation and cryopreserved in liquid nitrogen vapor phase. Analytical flow cytometry was used to check the purity and quantity of every magnetically sorted T cell population. Genomic DNA was isolated from each sorted fraction and quantified by UV absorbance on a Nanodrop 2000c.

The chain couples TRBV7-9 to TRBJ2-1; TRBD1 lines up with 11 middle nucleotides. Specimen: naive CD8+ T cells from PBMCs. Explained via the paper, the cell subset or site label denotes: CD45RA+CCR7+. The origin of this receptor is a man in his late teens or twenties in good health. Some clones in this sample may be carry-over from other donors' samples. The bases read TGTGCCAGCAGCCCCGCTACGGGACAGGGGGGTTTCAATGAGCAGTTCTTC. Its product reads: CASSPATGQGGFNEQFF.